This T cell receptor (beta chain) was found in a study of CD4 and CD8 cells across lung adenocarcinoma regions. The CDR3 spans 16 residues. The germline V gene encodes CDR1 MNHEY and CDR2 SVGAGI. MiXCR was run by TCRdb on the PCR reads, yielding one entry per CDR3 protein. The sample lists about 19,000 distinct CDR3 sequences, roughly 50% seen once, with roughly 19% in the top ten. This clonotype was counted a single time. Specimen: CD4+ T cells from the margin of a lung tumor. V gene TRBV6-5 combines with J gene TRBJ2-5, with 13 bases matching TRBD2. The assigned J gene may be wrong: the sequence end matches TRBJ2-7 better. The clonotype originates from a male donor with lung adenocarcinoma. The CD4 and CD8 labels of this study may be unreliable. CDR3 amino acids: CASSFRTSGRAREQYF. Written as DNA, the CDR3 is TGTGCCAGCAGTTTCCGAACTAGCGGGAGGGCCCGCGAGCAGTACTTC.